This T cell receptor (beta chain) originates from a study of multiple sclerosis patients with progressive multifocal leukoencephalopathy. In germline, CDR1 is SGDLS, CDR2 YYNGEE. The CDR3 extends over 15 amino acids. Trimming shortened V by 4 bases and J by 1 base, and 14 bases separated the two germline ends. General study points: Lower normalized Shannon entropy suggested reduced TRB diversity in most PML patients.

Profiled with immunoSEQ multiplex PCR; TCRdb holds only in-frame clones, not every one. The sample consists of more than 30,000 clones, roughly 92% of them appearing once. As to this clone: Its target is not known.

Time point specified: before natalizumab initiation. This sequence originates from a man younger than 45 with multiple sclerosis. This chain uses TRBV9 with TRBJ1-1; D possibly corresponds to TRBD1 (6 bases). Sample: PBMCs. CDR3 amino acids: CASSPGHTQNTEAFF. CDR3 DNA: TGTGCCAGCAGCCCGGGACACACGCAGAACACTGAAGCTTTCTTT. Drawing the rest from reference TRBV9 and TRBJ1-1, the complete variable domain is DSGVTQTPKHLITATGQRVTLRCSPRSGDLSVYWYQQSLDQGLQFLIQYYNGEERAKGNILERFSAQQFPDLHSELNLSSLELGDSALYFCASSPGHTQNTEAFFGQGTRLTVV.